This entry concerns a single T cell receptor beta chain. Its antigen remains unidentified. The data belong to a study of a mutant IDH1 vaccine in newly diagnosed glioma. Study as a whole: Vaccination followed radiotherapy alone by 4-6 weeks, or accompanied temozolomide cycles. The earlier regimen, radiotherapy, temozolomide, or both, was most often both.

Noted time point: week 5, during vaccination. Doses of 300 ug of mutant IDH1 20-mer peptide were given with topical imiquimod. Those who donated had recent WHO grade 3 or 4 IDH1-mutant, ATRX-lost astrocytomas. Germline CDR1 reads MNHNY; CDR2 reads SVGAGI (reference sequence). The CDR3 has 13 amino acids. The V end was cut by 2 bases, the J end by 1 base, with 5 bases between. Overall study findings and caveats: Changes in top peripheral clonotypes did not appear linked to pseudoprogression.

Clones were sequenced by immunoSEQ multiplex PCR, and TCRdb holds only the in-frame ones, with some missing. The table lists about 36,000 clones, about four fifths of them singletons, with 9% to 14% in the top ten. The chain couples TRBV6-6 to TRBJ1-1; D not certain. The source material was PBMCs, sampled from a glioma patient whose treatment included an IDH1 peptide vaccine. The TCR sequence derives from a man aged 50 to 59 with glioma. The CDR3 DNA reads as TGTGCCAGCAGTTACGCGGAGAACACTGAAGCTTTCTTT. It is translated as CASSYAENTEAFF.